The T cell receptor (beta chain) under discussion was sequenced for a study of blood T cells in healthy people across ages. Study-wide results and limits: When set beside aged donors, long-lived donors presented more naive CD4+ cells and higher diversity.

A sample-barcoded 5' primer and a J-beta primer mix were used in a second PCR of roughly 7 to 12 cycles. TCRdb ran MiXCR on the 5' RACE reads and lists one entry per CDR3 protein. The repertoire holds about 1 million distinct CDR3 sequences, with less than 50% as singletons. Trimming cost V 1 base and J 3 bases, with 6 bases left between them. The CDR3 runs 13 residues. The germline gives CDR1 SGHRS, CDR2 YFSETQ. This clonotype was observed a handful of times. Antigen specificity is unknown. The sequenced sample was blood. This chain links TRBV5-1 with TRBJ2-3; D gene ambiguous. This TCR was recovered from a woman aged 55-69 years in good health. CDR3 in DNA: TGCGCCAGCAGCTTGAAACCTACAGATACGCAGTATTTT. As protein: CASSLKPTDTQYF.